Sequencing of this T cell receptor (beta chain) was carried out in a study of blood T cell repertoires in COVID-19. Study context: Sample material is recorded as cDNA or gDNA derived from T cells, B-cell-depleted T cells, or PBMCs.

The authors' processing: Reference gene primer amplification gave estimated nucleated cell counts. Produced via immunoSEQ multiplex PCR; TCRdb's table is partial and in-frame only. The V and J calls and clone size come from that table; D and trimming were worked out from the DNA. Among 120,000 to 150,000 clones listed, roughly 87% were seen once. V lost 6 bases to trimming and J lost 0 bases, with 10 bases between them. The germline CDR1 and CDR2 sequences are MNHEY and SVGAGI. CDR3 length equals 14 residues. The source of this sequence is a human donor in a cohort sampled during active COVID-19. Input material: peripheral blood. This rearrangement joins TRBV6-5 to TRBJ2-3; maybe TRBD2 (7 bases). The CDR3 spells CASRAGASTDTQYF. The CDR3 DNA reads as TGTGCCAGCAGGGCGGGGGCCAGCACAGATACGCAGTATTTT.